This T cell receptor (beta chain) was retrieved from a study of tumor-infiltrating lymphocytes in primary liver carcinoma (TCRdb year 2017). About the full investigation: Hepatocellular carcinoma (four) or combined HCC and intrahepatic cholangiocarcinoma (one) was present in the five patients, who were three men and two women aged 30 to 69 years. Repertoires from technical replicates were highly reproducible, with mean shared-clone rates around 0.89 and correlation coefficients above 0.95. A total of approximately 35 specimens from 5 patients underwent TCRbeta repertoire sequencing, comprising approximately 25 tumor regions, 5 adjacent noncancerous liver tissues and 5 peripheral blood samples. Each sample produced about 3.5 to 8 million productive TCRbeta reads, and read depth showed no significant difference between tissue types. The five patients had tumors staged T1-T3 N0M0, with maximum diameters ranging from about 4.2 to 11 cm. Across five regions of each liver tumor, along with adjacent normal tissue and blood, the study brought together TCRbeta repertoire sequencing, expression microarrays and whole-exome sequencing. General conclusions and limits of the study: The top 250 clones made up a significantly larger repertoire fraction in tumors than in blood (p = 0.039). Bulk unsorted samples precluded comparing CD4+ and CD8+ T cell repertoires. Only a few patients were included in the study, and the authors note that the findings should be validated in a larger study. Because sequencing covered only the TCR beta chain and unpaired alpha chains were not captured, true repertoire diversity is likely underestimated. Consistent with antigen-driven expansion, pairs of tumor regions showed higher repertoire overlap (mean roughly 36%) than either tumor-adjacent pairs (about 17%) or tumor-blood pairs (around 15%).

V is clipped by 3 bases and J by 12 bases, and the sequence between their germline boundaries is 17 bases long. The CDR3 sequence holds 14 residues, the cysteine and phenylalanine included. Only CDR3 DNA remains: 42 bases, in frame from the first base. The germline V gene encodes CDR1 SGHAT and CDR2 FQNNGV. Starting from approximately 500 ng total RNA, TCRbeta-specific cDNA was produced by reverse transcription with a constant-region primer and ProtoScript II reverse transcriptase. TCRbeta libraries were built with three nested multiplex PCR rounds, a slightly modified ARM-PCR procedure. The first two PCR rounds used multiplex TRBV1-TRBV30 forward primers with a Cbeta reverse primer, each for 10 to 11 cycles. A final 25-cycle PCR with Deep VentR polymerase added sample barcodes and Illumina adapters. Before sequencing, amplicons of 200-500 bp were purified from gel using a QIAquick gel extraction kit. An Illumina HiSeq 2500 was used to sequence the TCRbeta amplicons with 250-bp paired-end reads. On the study's bioinformatics: To recover full CDR3 sequences, reads were quality-trimmed using Trimmomatic v0.33 and paired reads were then merged using FLASH v1.2.11. V, D and J germline segments were assigned to the rearranged TCRbeta sequences using MiGEC v1.2.1b. Clonotype statistics and Shannon-Wiener diversity indices were calculated with VDJtools v1.0.0. Except for diversity analysis, only the 250 most abundant clonotypes of each sample were used in subsequent analyses to reduce sampling bias. In-frame beta chains were kept once TCRdb had trimmed the public reads at Q25 with fastp and called clones with MiXCR. One record per CDR3 amino acid sequence lists the most common genes and DNA. In this record, the V and J calls reflect TCRdb's handling and not the investigators' own analysis. Recorded for this sample are 95,000 to 150,000 distinct CDR3 sequences; 65% to 75% of them occurred a single time. Roughly 7.3% of the sample is taken by the ten largest.

Without any cell sorting, total RNA and DNA were co-extracted from roughly 21-30 mg of bulk tissue using the AllPrep DNA/RNA mini kit. Roughly five patients with histopathologically diagnosed primary liver carcinoma underwent surgical resection in China between late 2015 and March 2016. At the time of sampling, the patients had chronic HBV infection and had not received any treatment. Pieces of fresh tumor and adjacent tissue were cut in half, with one half kept in RNAlater at -80 degrees C and the other half sent for histology. Notes on this clonotype: Its antigen is not yet known. No base quality values were provided; no much bigger clone lies one nucleotide off.

Sequenced sample: tumor-adjacent normal liver tissue. Here the chain combines TRBV11-2 and TRBJ1-4; TRBD1 is perhaps the D gene, given 5 matching bases. This TCR derives from a woman in her fifties or sixties with primary liver carcinoma and hepatitis B virus infection. The CDR3 reads as follows: CASSFGRGGLELFF. The DNA sequence is given as TGTGCCAGCAGCTTCGGTCGCGGGGGTCTAGAACTGTTTTTT. The entire variable domain, with the stretches around the CDR3 drawn from the reference TRBV11-2 and TRBJ1-4 proteins, is EAGVAQSPRYKIIEKRQSVAFWCNPISGHATLYWYQQILGQGPKLLIQFQNNGVVDDSQLPKDRFSAERLKGVDSTLKIQPAKLEDSAVYLCASSFGRGGLELFFGSGTQLSVL.